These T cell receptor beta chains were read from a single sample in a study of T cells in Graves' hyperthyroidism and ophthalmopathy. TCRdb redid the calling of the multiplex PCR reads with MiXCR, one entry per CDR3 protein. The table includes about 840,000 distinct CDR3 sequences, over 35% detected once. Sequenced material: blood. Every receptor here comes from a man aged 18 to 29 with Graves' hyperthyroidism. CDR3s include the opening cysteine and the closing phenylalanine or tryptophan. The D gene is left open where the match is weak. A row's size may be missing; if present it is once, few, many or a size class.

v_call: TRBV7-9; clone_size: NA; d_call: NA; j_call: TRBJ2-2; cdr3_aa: CASAGGFGSDTGELFF; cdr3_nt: TGTGCCAGCGCTGGGGGGTTTGGCAGTGACACCGGGGAGCTGTTTTTT
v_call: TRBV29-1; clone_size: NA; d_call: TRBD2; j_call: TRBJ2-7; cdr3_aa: CSVDGLAGYYEQYF; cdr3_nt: TGCAGCGTCGACGGACTAGCGGGATATTACGAGCAGTACTTC
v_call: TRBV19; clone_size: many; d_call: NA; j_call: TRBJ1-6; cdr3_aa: CASSTTQAVLPLHF; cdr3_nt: TGTGCCAGTAGTACAACACAGGCCGTCCTCCCCCTCCACTTT
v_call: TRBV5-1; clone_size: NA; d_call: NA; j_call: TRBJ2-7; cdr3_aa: CASSWGGREEQYF; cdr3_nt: TGCGCCAGCAGCTGGGGTGGCAGGGAAGAGCAGTACTTC
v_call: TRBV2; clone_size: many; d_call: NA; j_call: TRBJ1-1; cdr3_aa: CASSELDPSTEAFF; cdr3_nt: TGTGCCAGCAGTGAACTGGATCCTAGCACTGAAGCTTTCTTT
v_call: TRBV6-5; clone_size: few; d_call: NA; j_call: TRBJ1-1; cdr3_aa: CASRKTGTARDTEAFF; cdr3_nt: TGTGCCAGCAGAAAAACCGGGACTGCGAGAGACACTGAAGCTTTCTTT
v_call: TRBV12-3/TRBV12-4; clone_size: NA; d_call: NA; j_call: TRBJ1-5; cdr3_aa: CASSSDGGSNQPQHF; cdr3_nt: TGTGCCAGCAGTTCCGATGGGGGGAGCAATCAGCCCCAGCATTTT
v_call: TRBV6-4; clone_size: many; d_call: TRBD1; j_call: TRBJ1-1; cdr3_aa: CASSDPTGTDTEAFF; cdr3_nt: TGTGCCAGCAGTGACCCGACAGGGACGGATACTGAAGCTTTCTTT
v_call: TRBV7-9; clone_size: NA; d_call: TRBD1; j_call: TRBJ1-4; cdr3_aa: CASSHLGPGQGNEKLFF; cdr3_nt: TGTGCCAGCAGCCATTTGGGACCGGGACAGGGGAATGAAAAACTGTTTTTT
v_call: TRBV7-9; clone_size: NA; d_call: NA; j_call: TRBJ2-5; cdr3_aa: CASSPPGLTEETQYF; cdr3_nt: TGTGCCAGCAGCCCCCCGGGACTGACCGAAGAGACCCAGTACTTC
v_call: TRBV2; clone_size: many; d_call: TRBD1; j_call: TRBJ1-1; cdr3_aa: CASSGGVPDRVDDTEAFF; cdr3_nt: TGTGCCAGCAGTGGTGGCGTTCCCGACAGGGTGGATGACACTGAAGCTTTCTTT
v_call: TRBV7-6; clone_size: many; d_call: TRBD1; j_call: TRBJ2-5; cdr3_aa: CASSVSRDREIKTQYF; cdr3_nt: TGTGCCAGCAGCGTCTCCCGGGACAGGGAAATAAAGACCCAGTACTTC
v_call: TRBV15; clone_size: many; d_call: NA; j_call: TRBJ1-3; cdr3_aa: CATSRDPRVDGNTIYF; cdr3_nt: TGTGCCACCAGCAGAGATCCCAGGGTTGACGGAAACACCATATATTTT
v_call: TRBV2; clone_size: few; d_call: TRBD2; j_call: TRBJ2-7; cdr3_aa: CASSASGGRRPYEQYF; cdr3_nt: TGTGCCAGCAGTGCTAGCGGGGGGAGGAGGCCCTACGAGCAGTACTTC
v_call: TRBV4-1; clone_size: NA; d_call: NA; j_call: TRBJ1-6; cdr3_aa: CASSQAGDRINSPLHF; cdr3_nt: TGCGCCAGCAGCCAAGCGGGCGACAGGATTAATTCACCCCTCCACTTT
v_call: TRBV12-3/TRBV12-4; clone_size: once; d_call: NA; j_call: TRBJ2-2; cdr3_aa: CASSQTLTGELFF; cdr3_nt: TGTGCCAGCAGTCAGACACTCACCGGGGAGCTGTTTTTT
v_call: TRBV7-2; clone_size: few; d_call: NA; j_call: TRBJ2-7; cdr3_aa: CASSPVGGAIYEQYF; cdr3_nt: TGTGCCAGCAGTCCCGTGGGGGGCGCGATCTACGAGCAGTACTTC
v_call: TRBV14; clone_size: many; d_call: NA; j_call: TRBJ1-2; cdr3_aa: CASSQSEGYGYTF; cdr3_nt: TGTGCCAGCAGCCAATCGGAGGGGTACGGCTACACCTTC
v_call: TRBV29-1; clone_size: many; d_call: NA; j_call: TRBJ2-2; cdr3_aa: CSVEGRGELFF; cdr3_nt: TGCAGCGTTGAAGGGCGCGGGGAGCTGTTTTTT
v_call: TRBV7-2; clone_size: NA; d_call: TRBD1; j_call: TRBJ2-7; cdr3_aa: CASSPSRGQGSYEQYF; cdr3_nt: TGTGCCAGCAGCCCTAGCCGGGGACAGGGGAGCTACGAGCAGTACTTC
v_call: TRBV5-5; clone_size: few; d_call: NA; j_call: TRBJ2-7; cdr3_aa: CASSASGAYEQYF; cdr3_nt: TGTGCCAGCAGCGCGTCGGGGGCTTACGAGCAGTACTTC
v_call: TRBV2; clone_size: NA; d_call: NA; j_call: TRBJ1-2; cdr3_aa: CASRDGDGYTF; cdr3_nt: TGTGCCAGCAGGGATGGGGATGGCTACACCTTC
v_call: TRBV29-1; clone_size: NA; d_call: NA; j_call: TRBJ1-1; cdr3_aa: CSVESGLAGGIEQFF; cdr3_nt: TGCAGCGTTGAAAGTGGACTAGCGGGGGGGATTGAGCAGTTCTTT
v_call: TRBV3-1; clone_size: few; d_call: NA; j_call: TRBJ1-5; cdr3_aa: CASSQTDGNQPQHF; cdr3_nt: TGTGCCAGCAGCCAGACGGACGGTAATCAGCCCCAGCATTTT
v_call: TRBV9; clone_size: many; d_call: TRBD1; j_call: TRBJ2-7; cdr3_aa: CASSVGQGEYEQYF; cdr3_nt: TGTGCCAGCAGCGTAGGACAGGGGGAGTACGAGCAGTACTTC
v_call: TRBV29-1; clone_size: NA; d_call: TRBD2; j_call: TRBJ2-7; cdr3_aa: CSARSREREGSVEQYF; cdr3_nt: TGCAGCGCCCGGTCGAGGGAGCGGGAGGGGTCTGTCGAGCAGTACTTC
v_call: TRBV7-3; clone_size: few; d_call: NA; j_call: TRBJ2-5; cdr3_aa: CASSLNGGVETQYF; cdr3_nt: TGTGCCAGCAGCTTAAATGGCGGGGTAGAGACCCAGTACTTC
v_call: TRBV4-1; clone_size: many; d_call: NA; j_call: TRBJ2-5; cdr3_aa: CASTSPGMGETQYF; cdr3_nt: TGCGCCAGCACTTCCCCGGGGATGGGAGAGACCCAGTACTTC
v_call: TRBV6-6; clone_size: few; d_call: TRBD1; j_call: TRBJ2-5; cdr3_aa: CASSAGTGGETQYF; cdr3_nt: TGTGCCAGCAGTGCCGGGACAGGGGGCGAGACCCAGTACTTC
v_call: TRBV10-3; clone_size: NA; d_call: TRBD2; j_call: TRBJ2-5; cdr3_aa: CAISEPGLAGIQETQSF; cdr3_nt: TGTGCCATCAGTGAGCCGGGACTAGCGGGGATCCAAGAGACCCAGAGCTTC
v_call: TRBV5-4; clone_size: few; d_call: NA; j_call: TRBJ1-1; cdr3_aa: CASSGKAPNTEAFF; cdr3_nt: TGTGCCAGCAGCGGTAAGGCACCGAACACTGAAGCTTTCTTT
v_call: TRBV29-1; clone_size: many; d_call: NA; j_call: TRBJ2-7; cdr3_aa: CSVEEGTYEQYF; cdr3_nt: TGCAGCGTTGAAGAGGGGACCTACGAGCAGTACTTC
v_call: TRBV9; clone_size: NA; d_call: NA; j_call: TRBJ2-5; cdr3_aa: CASSVDRGTGETQYF; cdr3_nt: TGTGCCAGCAGCGTAGATCGGGGGACGGGAGAGACCCAGTACTTC
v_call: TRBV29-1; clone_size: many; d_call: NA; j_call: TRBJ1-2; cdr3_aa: CSVGLVTNYGYTF; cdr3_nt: TGCAGCGTTGGGCTGGTTACCAACTATGGCTACACCTTC
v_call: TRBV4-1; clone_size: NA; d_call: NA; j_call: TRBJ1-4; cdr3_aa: CASSLRPVEKLFF; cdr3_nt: TGCGCCAGCAGCCTTCGCCCGGTTGAAAAACTGTTTTTT
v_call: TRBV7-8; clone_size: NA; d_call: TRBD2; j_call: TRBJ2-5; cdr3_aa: CASSLVRPSGVETQYF; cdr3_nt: TGTGCCAGCAGCTTAGTACGCCCTAGCGGGGTCGAGACCCAGTACTTC
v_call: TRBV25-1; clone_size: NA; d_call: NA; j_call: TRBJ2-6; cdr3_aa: CASSPQSGSPPGANVLTF; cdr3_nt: TGTGCCAGCAGTCCTCAGTCTGGCAGTCCCCCTGGGGCCAACGTCTTGACTTTC
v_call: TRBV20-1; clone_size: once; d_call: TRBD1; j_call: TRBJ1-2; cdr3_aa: CSARSYPGQGLAGYGYTF; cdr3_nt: TGCAGTGCTAGATCCTACCCGGGACAGGGTTTGGCCGGCTATGGCTACACCTTC
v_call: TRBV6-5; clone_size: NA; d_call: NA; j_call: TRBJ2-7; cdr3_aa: CASSYGHSNEQYF; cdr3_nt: TGTGCCAGCAGTTACGGTCACAGCAACGAGCAGTACTTC
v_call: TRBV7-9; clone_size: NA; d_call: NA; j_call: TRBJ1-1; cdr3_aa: CASSSRRRENVAVNTEAFF; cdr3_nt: TGTGCCAGCAGCTCCCGCCGCAGGGAGAACGTGGCGGTGAACACTGAAGCTTTCTTT
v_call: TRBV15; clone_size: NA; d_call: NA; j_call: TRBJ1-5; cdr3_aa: CATSRRTDNQPQHF; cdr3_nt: TGTGCCACCAGCAGACGGACAGACAATCAGCCCCAGCATTTT
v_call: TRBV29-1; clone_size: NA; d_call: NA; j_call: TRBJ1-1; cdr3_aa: CSAPTVQGFGEAFF; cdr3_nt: TGCAGCGCTCCTACGGTCCAGGGGTTTGGTGAAGCTTTCTTT
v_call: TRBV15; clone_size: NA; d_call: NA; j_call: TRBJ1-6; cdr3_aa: CATSRDRGGPYNSPLHF; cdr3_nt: TGTGCCACCAGCAGAGATCGGGGGGGACCCTATAATTCACCCCTCCACTTT
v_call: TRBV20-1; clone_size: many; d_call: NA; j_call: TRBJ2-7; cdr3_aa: CSARGREYF; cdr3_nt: TGCAGTGCTAGGGGACGGGAGTACTTC
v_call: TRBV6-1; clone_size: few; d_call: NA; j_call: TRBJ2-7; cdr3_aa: CASSERGAYEQYF; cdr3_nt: TGTGCCAGCAGTGAACGGGGCGCGTACGAGCAGTACTTC
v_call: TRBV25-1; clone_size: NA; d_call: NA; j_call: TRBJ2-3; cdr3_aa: CASSEFFTSSSTFTDTQYF; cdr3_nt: TGTGCCAGCAGTGAATTTTTCACGTCATCCTCCACCTTCACAGATACGCAGTATTTT
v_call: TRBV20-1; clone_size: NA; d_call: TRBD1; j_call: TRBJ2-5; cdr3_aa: CSASDSAAGGETQYF; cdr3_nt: TGCAGTGCTAGCGATTCGGCGGCAGGGGGTGAGACCCAGTACTTC